A selection of T cell receptor beta chains follows, all from one sample in a study of blood T cell repertoires in COVID-19. The table came from immunoSEQ multiplex PCR; TCRdb's copy has only in-frame clones and leaves some out. The sample lists about 300,000 clones; approximately 86% were seen once. Sequenced: peripheral blood. These receptors came from a man aged 18 to 29 with active or convalescent COVID-19. CDR3s include the opening cysteine and the closing phenylalanine or tryptophan. Each record gives: clone size, D gene, J gene, V gene, CDR3 DNA, CDR3 protein. A D gene is named only where the DNA matches it firmly. Size values are once, few and many counts, or a class for expanded clones, and some rows have none.

clone size: .
D gene: .
J gene: TRBJ2-5
V gene: TRBV28
CDR3 DNA: TGTGCCAGCAGCCCTGGCGGGGGCCTGGGGGGAGAGACCCAGTACTTC
CDR3 protein: CASSPGGGLGGETQYF

clone size: .
D gene: TRBD2
J gene: TRBJ2-1
V gene: TRBV6-6
CDR3 DNA: TGTGCCGCGGGGGGACGAAGTTCCTACAATGAGCAGTTCTTC
CDR3 protein: CAAGGRSSYNEQFF

clone size: .
D gene: .
J gene: TRBJ1-1
V gene: TRBV7-9
CDR3 DNA: TGTGCCAGCAATGAGGACTTGAACACTGAAGCTTTCTTT
CDR3 protein: CASNEDLNTEAFF

clone size: .
D gene: TRBD1
J gene: TRBJ2-5
V gene: TRBV13
CDR3 DNA: TGTGCCAGCAGCACCGGGGACAGGGAGCAAGAGACCCAGTACTTC
CDR3 protein: CASSTGDREQETQYF

clone size: .
D gene: .
J gene: TRBJ1-2
V gene: TRBV12-3/TRBV12-4
CDR3 DNA: TGTGCCAGCGCCCCTCAGGGTAACTATGGCTACACCTTC
CDR3 protein: CASAPQGNYGYTF

clone size: .
D gene: .
J gene: TRBJ1-4
V gene: TRBV15
CDR3 DNA: TGTGCCACCAGCAGAGCGGCGGTTGCAACTAATGAAAAACTGTTTTTT
CDR3 protein: CATSRAAVATNEKLFF

clone size: .
D gene: .
J gene: TRBJ1-6
V gene: TRBV27
CDR3 DNA: TGTGCCAGCAGTCCCGGACATCTGAAGGCCCTCCACTTT
CDR3 protein: CASSPGHLKALHF

clone size: .
D gene: TRBD1
J gene: TRBJ2-5
V gene: TRBV29-1
CDR3 DNA: TGCAGCGTTGAATGGAGGACAGGGAACCAAGAGACCCAGTACTTC
CDR3 protein: CSVEWRTGNQETQYF

clone size: .
D gene: .
J gene: TRBJ1-5
V gene: TRBV27
CDR3 DNA: TGTGCCAGCAGTTTCCGTCAGGGAGGGCAGCCCCAGCATTTT
CDR3 protein: CASSFRQGGQPQHF

clone size: .
D gene: TRBD2
J gene: TRBJ2-7
V gene: TRBV5-1
CDR3 DNA: TGCGCCAGCGTGATTAGCGGGAGGGGCCCCTACGAGCAGTACTTC
CDR3 protein: CASVISGRGPYEQYF

clone size: .
D gene: .
J gene: TRBJ1-1
V gene: TRBV6-5
CDR3 DNA: TGTGCCAGCAGTCCCCCCTGGGGCAGCAACACTGAAGCTTTCTTT
CDR3 protein: CASSPPWGSNTEAFF

clone size: .
D gene: TRBD1
J gene: TRBJ1-4
V gene: TRBV28
CDR3 DNA: TGTGCCAGCAGCACCGGGGGACAGGGCAGCGTCAACGAAAAACTGTTTTTT
CDR3 protein: CASSTGGQGSVNEKLFF

clone size: .
D gene: TRBD2
J gene: TRBJ2-7
V gene: TRBV18
CDR3 DNA: TGTGCCAGCTCACAGGACGTAGGGACTATCTACGAGCAGTACTTC
CDR3 protein: CASSQDVGTIYEQYF

clone size: once
D gene: .
J gene: TRBJ1-1
V gene: TRBV6-5
CDR3 DNA: TGTGCCAGCAGGGTCGCAGGGGCTGAAGCTTTCTTT
CDR3 protein: CASRVAGAEAFF

clone size: .
D gene: TRBD1
J gene: TRBJ2-6
V gene: TRBV6-4
CDR3 DNA: TGTGCCAGCAGTGACGGGGACAGGGCTGGGGCCAACGTCCTGACTTTC
CDR3 protein: CASSDGDRAGANVLTF

clone size: .
D gene: .
J gene: TRBJ1-1
V gene: TRBV7-9
CDR3 DNA: TGTGCCAGCAGCTCGGGCCAGGTTGATCGGGGAGCTTTCTTT
CDR3 protein: CASSSGQVDRGAFF

clone size: .
D gene: .
J gene: TRBJ2-2
V gene: TRBV9
CDR3 DNA: TGTGCCAGCAGCGTAGTTGCCCCAGGGAACACCGGGGAGCTGTTTTTT
CDR3 protein: CASSVVAPGNTGELFF

clone size: .
D gene: .
J gene: TRBJ1-5
V gene: TRBV24-1
CDR3 DNA: TGTGCCACCAGTGATGGTGGGACACATAGCAATCAGCCCCAGCATTTT
CDR3 protein: CATSDGGTHSNQPQHF

clone size: .
D gene: .
J gene: TRBJ2-7
V gene: TRBV13
CDR3 DNA: TGTGCCAGCAGCTACAAACCTTCATCCTACGAGCAGTACTTC
CDR3 protein: CASSYKPSSYEQYF

clone size: .
D gene: TRBD1
J gene: TRBJ1-2
V gene: TRBV9
CDR3 DNA: TGTGCCAGCAGCGGGGGGACAGCCCATGGCTACACCTTC
CDR3 protein: CASSGGTAHGYTF

clone size: .
D gene: TRBD1
J gene: TRBJ2-3
V gene: TRBV10-1
CDR3 DNA: TGCGCCAGCAGTGAGACCGGGACAGGGGGCACAGATACGCAGTATTTT
CDR3 protein: CASSETGTGGTDTQYF

clone size: .
D gene: .
J gene: TRBJ2-7
V gene: TRBV11-2
CDR3 DNA: TGTGCCAGCACCGTCGGACTCTCCTACGAGCAGTACTTC
CDR3 protein: CASTVGLSYEQYF

clone size: .
D gene: .
J gene: TRBJ2-5
V gene: TRBV7-3
CDR3 DNA: TGTGCCAGCAGCTCGAAAGGACTACCCCAAGAGACCCAGTACTTC
CDR3 protein: CASSSKGLPQETQYF

clone size: .
D gene: .
J gene: TRBJ2-1
V gene: TRBV6-5
CDR3 DNA: TGTGCCAGCAGTTACTTACTATCCAATGAGCAGTTCTTC
CDR3 protein: CASSYLLSNEQFF

clone size: once
D gene: .
J gene: TRBJ1-1
V gene: TRBV7-8
CDR3 DNA: TGTGCCAGCAGCCCCCGTCAGGGGACTAGTGAAGCTTTCTTT
CDR3 protein: CASSPRQGTSEAFF

clone size: .
D gene: .
J gene: TRBJ1-1
V gene: TRBV6-6
CDR3 DNA: TGTGCCAGCAGCAGTAGGGGCACTGAAGCTTTCTTT
CDR3 protein: CASSSRGTEAFF

clone size: .
D gene: .
J gene: TRBJ1-3
V gene: TRBV7-6
CDR3 DNA: TGTGCCAGCTTGGAGGTTTATCGCTCTGCTGGAAACACCATATATTTT
CDR3 protein: CASLEVYRSAGNTIYF

clone size: .
D gene: TRBD1
J gene: TRBJ2-7
V gene: TRBV11-2
CDR3 DNA: TGTGCCAGCAGCTTAGGGTACTTTCGGGACAGGGGGGGAAACGAGCAGTACTTC
CDR3 protein: CASSLGYFRDRGGNEQYF

clone size: .
D gene: TRBD1
J gene: TRBJ1-4
V gene: TRBV15
CDR3 DNA: TGTGCCACCAGAAGAACAGGGGATGGCGAAAAACTGTTTTTT
CDR3 protein: CATRRTGDGEKLFF

clone size: .
D gene: TRBD1
J gene: TRBJ1-1
V gene: TRBV18
CDR3 DNA: TGTGCCAGCTCACACGGGACAGGGCGGACCGAAGCTTTCTTT
CDR3 protein: CASSHGTGRTEAFF

clone size: .
D gene: TRBD1
J gene: TRBJ1-2
V gene: TRBV27
CDR3 DNA: TGTGCCAGCAGTTTATTGGGACAGGGAAACTATGGCTACACCTTC
CDR3 protein: CASSLLGQGNYGYTF

clone size: .
D gene: .
J gene: TRBJ2-5
V gene: TRBV9
CDR3 DNA: TGTGCCAGCAGCGTAGGCCAGGGCATGTACCAAGAGACCCAGTACTTC
CDR3 protein: CASSVGQGMYQETQYF

clone size: .
D gene: TRBD1
J gene: TRBJ2-3
V gene: TRBV5-4
CDR3 DNA: TGTGCCAGCAGCCCACGGGACAGGAGATACACAGATACGCAGTATTTT
CDR3 protein: CASSPRDRRYTDTQYF

clone size: few
D gene: .
J gene: TRBJ1-5
V gene: TRBV7-9
CDR3 DNA: TGTGCCAGCAGCTTTTCAGGTAACAATCAGCCCCAGCATTTT
CDR3 protein: CASSFSGNNQPQHF

clone size: .
D gene: TRBD1
J gene: TRBJ2-2
V gene: TRBV18
CDR3 DNA: TGTGCCAGCTCACCTCGACAGGGGGTGGACACCGGGGAGCTGTTTTTT
CDR3 protein: CASSPRQGVDTGELFF

clone size: .
D gene: .
J gene: TRBJ1-5
V gene: TRBV2
CDR3 DNA: TGTGCCAGCAGTGTTCAGGGGAGCAGCAATCAGCCCCAGCATTTT
CDR3 protein: CASSVQGSSNQPQHF

clone size: once
D gene: .
J gene: TRBJ2-1
V gene: TRBV5-1
CDR3 DNA: TGCGCCAGCAGCTTGGGAACCCATGCGAATGAGCAGTTCTTC
CDR3 protein: CASSLGTHANEQFF

clone size: few
D gene: .
J gene: TRBJ1-1
V gene: TRBV10-2
CDR3 DNA: TGCGCCAGCGGCTATCGACTCACTGAAGCTTTCTTT
CDR3 protein: CASGYRLTEAFF

clone size: once
D gene: .
J gene: TRBJ1-4
V gene: TRBV7-6
CDR3 DNA: TGTGCCAGCAGCTTAGGGCCAGGGAATGATGAAAAACTGTTTTTT
CDR3 protein: CASSLGPGNDEKLFF

clone size: .
D gene: .
J gene: TRBJ1-2
V gene: TRBV10-2
CDR3 DNA: TGCGCCAGCAGTTCTCAGGCTAACTATGGCTACACCTTC
CDR3 protein: CASSSQANYGYTF

clone size: .
D gene: TRBD2
J gene: TRBJ2-1
V gene: TRBV27
CDR3 DNA: TGTGCCAGCAGTTTACTGGCGCGGGAGTCCCCCTACAATGAGCAGTTCTTC
CDR3 protein: CASSLLARESPYNEQFF

clone size: .
D gene: TRBD2
J gene: TRBJ2-3
V gene: TRBV7-9
CDR3 DNA: TGTGCCAGCAGCTCCTCTAGCGGGGGGGTGGCAGATACGCAGTATTTT
CDR3 protein: CASSSSSGGVADTQYF